This passage covers 14 T cell receptor beta chains from one sample sequenced in a study of T cells in Graves' hyperthyroidism and ophthalmopathy. Amplification targeted TCR beta CDR3 regions from RNA transcripts. With the HTBI primer set, the TCR CDR3 went through a first round of RT-PCR. MiXCR was run by TCRdb on the multiplex PCR reads, yielding one entry per CDR3 protein. The sample holds approximately 520,000 distinct CDR3 sequences; 20% are singletons and the top ten take about 25%. Sequenced material: blood. Receptors were obtained from a man aged 18 to 30 with Graves' hyperthyroidism.

The chain links TRBV28 to TRBJ1-6; 9 nucleotides line up with TRBD1. The length of the CDR3 is 15 residues. Germline V gives CDR1 MDHEN, CDR2 SYDVKM. V lost 4 bases and J lost 7; bases outside the gene matches: 5. Written as DNA, the CDR3 is TGTGCCAGCAGTTCCTATGGGACAGGGAATTCACCCCTCCACTTT. It codes for CASSSYGTGNSPLHF.

Comments on this clonotype: This CDR3 fails to terminate in the conserved phenylalanine or tryptophan, so it likely reflects a read error. The V call is TRBV6-1, the J call TRBJ2-6, with TRBD2 as a possible D gene (7 bases). Germline V lookup: CDR1 MNHNS, CDR2 SASEGT. Trimming left V 0 bases short and J 2 bases short, with 8 bases between. The CDR3 is made up of 16 amino acids. The CDR3 sequence: CASSEAGGPGANVLTV. The CDR3 nucleotides are TGTGCCAGCAGTGAAGCCGGGGGGCCTGGGGCCAACGTCCTGACTGTC.

Regarding this clonotype: This may be a read error: a much more frequent sequence differs by one nucleotide. The chain joins TRBV6-1 to TRBJ1-5; D is uncertain. This CDR3 is 13 amino acids long. Germline V gene sequence: CDR1 MNHNS, CDR2 SASEGT. V was cut by 7 bases and J by 0 bases, with 7 bases left in between. The CDR3 spells CASMMSSNQPQHF. CDR3 nucleotides: TGTGCCAGCATGATGAGTAGCAATCAGCCCCAGCATTTT.

This clonotype was seen many times. V gene TRBV29-1 combines with J gene TRBJ2-7; 9 bases align to TRBD2. Germline V gene data show CDR1 as SQVTM and CDR2 as ANQGSEA. After removal of 4 bases from V and 0 bases from J, the junction contained 10 bases not matched to a gene. The CDR3 covers 16 residues. CDR3 region: CSVGPRLADTSYEQYF. For the CDR3, the DNA is TGCAGCGTTGGACCACGACTAGCGGACACCTCCTACGAGCAGTACTTC.

V usage is TRBV9 and J usage is TRBJ2-7; possibly TRBD2 for D (5 bases). The CDR3 extends over 13 amino acids. Per the germline V gene, CDR1 is SGDLS and CDR2 is YYNGEE. The V end lost 4 bases, the J end lost 2 bases, and 10 bases lay between the germline ends. CDR3 amino acids: CASSPSGAYEQYF. CDR3 nucleotides: TGTGCCAGCAGCCCAAGCGGAGCCTACGAGCAGTACTTC.

This clonotype was observed a few times. V is TRBV6-2 or TRBV6-3 and J is TRBJ2-7; 8 nucleotides align to TRBD1. There are 15 residues in the CDR3. CDR1 MNHEY and CDR2 SVGEGT come from the germline V gene. Unmatched junction bases numbered 8, after V lost 6 bases and J lost 1 base. The CDR3 loop reads CASRRPGTGSYEQYF. CDR3 nucleotide sequence: TGTGCCAGCAGGAGGCCCGGGACAGGATCCTACGAGCAGTACTTC.

This clonotype was seen ten or more times. The J gene is TRBJ2-7, the V gene TRBV28; no reliable D call. CDR1 and CDR2 (germline): MDHEN, SYDVKM. The CDR3 sequence is 13 residues long. Trimming took off 0 bases at V and 1 base at J, with 4 bases between the two ends. This CDR3 is CASSLWPSYEQYF. CDR3 DNA sequence: TGTGCCAGCAGTTTATGGCCTTCCTACGAGCAGTACTTC. The full variable domain, completed using reference TRBV28 and TRBJ2-7, is DVKVTQSSRYLVKRTGEKVFLECVQDMDHENMFWYRQDPGLGLRLIYFSYDVKMKEKGDIPEGYSVSREKKERFSLILESASTNQTSMYLCASSLWPSYEQYFGPGTRLTVT.

This clonotype occurred a few times. The rearrangement joins TRBV20-1 to TRBJ1-1; tentatively, D is TRBD1 (5 bases). Germline-derived CDR1 and CDR2 are DFQATT and SNEGSKA (reference sequence). The CDR3 extends over 11 amino acids. The CDR3 nucleotides are TGCAGAGGGACCATCAACACTGAAGCTTTCTTT. Translation: CRGTINTEAFF.

This clonotype was recorded many times. This sequence joins TRBV6-5 and TRBJ2-5; D might be TRBD2 (6 bases). In germline, CDR1 is MNHEY, CDR2 SVGAGI. V was clipped by 2 bases and J by 4 bases, with 14 bases between them. This CDR3 is 15 amino acids long. CDR3 coding DNA: TGTGCCAGCAGTTACCTCGGGGGACCCCGAGAGACCCAGTACTTC. It encodes CASSYLGGPRETQYF.

This rearrangement joins TRBV12-3 or TRBV12-4 to TRBJ1-1, with TRBD1 as a possible D gene (6 bases). CDR3 size: 15 residues. V lost 8 bases to trimming and J lost 5 bases, with 21 bases between them. Written as DNA, the CDR3 is TGTGCCAGCGAAATCGGACCGGGACACGAGACTGAAGCTTTCTTT. It encodes CASEIGPGHETEAFF.

This clonotype was counted many times. The chain combines TRBV28 with TRBJ1-1, with TRBD1 matching over 8 bases. Germline lookup yields CDR1 MDHEN and CDR2 SYDVKM. With V trimmed by 8 bases and J by 4 bases, 12 bases remained unmatched. This CDR3 has 15 amino acids. Here the CDR3 reads CASPPGGAKFTEAFF. The CDR3 DNA sequence: TGTGCCAGCCCCCCAGGGGGCGCAAAATTCACTGAAGCTTTCTTT.

This clonotype was counted ten times or more. The chain recombines TRBV2 with TRBJ2-2; 9 nucleotides line up with TRBD1. This CDR3 has 15 residues. V was clipped by 5 bases and J by 5 bases; unmatched bases: 6. Germline CDR1 SNHLY, CDR2 FYNNEI. This CDR3 reads CASSRRQGVTGELFF. DNA for the CDR3: TGTGCCAGCAGTCGGAGACAGGGGGTAACCGGGGAGCTGTTTTTT.

There are many counts of this clonotype. V gene TRBV20-1 combines with J gene TRBJ1-2, with D hard to call. The V gene's germline CDR1 is DFQATT and CDR2 SNEGSKA (reference sequence). Trimming cost V 6 bases and J 5 bases, with 13 bases left between them. The CDR3 covers 12 residues. The CDR3 loop reads CSATLYDYGYTF. Written as DNA, the CDR3 is TGCAGTGCCACCCTCTACGATTATGGCTACACCTTC.

V usage is TRBV28 and J usage is TRBJ1-6, with no clear D. V lost 2 bases, J lost 4 bases, and 6 bases lay in between. Germline V gene data show CDR1 as MDHEN and CDR2 as SYDVKM. The length of the CDR3 is 14 residues. This CDR3 reads CASSLKQYNSPLHF. The CDR3 DNA reads TGTGCCAGCAGTTTAAAACAGTATAATTCACCCCTCCACTTT. Based on the CDR3 plus reference TRBV28 and TRBJ1-6, the full variable domain is DVKVTQSSRYLVKRTGEKVFLECVQDMDHENMFWYRQDPGLGLRLIYFSYDVKMKEKGDIPEGYSVSREKKERFSLILESASTNQTSMYLCASSLKQYNSPLHFGNGTRLTVT.